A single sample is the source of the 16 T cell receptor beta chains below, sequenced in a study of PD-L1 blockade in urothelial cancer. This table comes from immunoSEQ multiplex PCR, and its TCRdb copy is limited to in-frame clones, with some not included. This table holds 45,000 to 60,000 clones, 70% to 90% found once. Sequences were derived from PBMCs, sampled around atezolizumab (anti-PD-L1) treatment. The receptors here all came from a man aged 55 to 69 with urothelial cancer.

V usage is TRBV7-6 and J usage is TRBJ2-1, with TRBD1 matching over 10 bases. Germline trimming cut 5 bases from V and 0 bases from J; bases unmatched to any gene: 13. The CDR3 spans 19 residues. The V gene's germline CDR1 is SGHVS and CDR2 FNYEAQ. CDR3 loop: CASSPNWDRGKSSYNEQFF. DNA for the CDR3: TGTGCCAGCAGCCCCAACTGGGACAGGGGAAAGAGCTCCTACAATGAGCAGTTCTTC.

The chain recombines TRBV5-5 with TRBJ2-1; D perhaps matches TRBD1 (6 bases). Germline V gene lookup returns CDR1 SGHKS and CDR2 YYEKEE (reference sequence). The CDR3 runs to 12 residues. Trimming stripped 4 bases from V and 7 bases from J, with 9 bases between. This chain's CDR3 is CASSVQGNEQFF. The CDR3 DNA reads TGTGCCAGCAGCGTACAGGGAAATGAGCAGTTCTTC.

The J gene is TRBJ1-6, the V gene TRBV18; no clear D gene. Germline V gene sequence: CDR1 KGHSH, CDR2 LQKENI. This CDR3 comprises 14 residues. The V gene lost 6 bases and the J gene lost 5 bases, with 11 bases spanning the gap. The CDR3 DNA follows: TGTGCCAGCTCCCCCCGAGGGAATAATTCACCCCTCCACTTT. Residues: CASSPRGNNSPLHF.

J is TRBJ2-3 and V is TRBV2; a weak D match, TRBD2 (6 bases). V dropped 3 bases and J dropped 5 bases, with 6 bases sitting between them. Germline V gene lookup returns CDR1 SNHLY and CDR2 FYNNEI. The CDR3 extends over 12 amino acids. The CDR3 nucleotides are TGTGCCAGCAGTGAGCGGGGAGATACGCAGTATTTT. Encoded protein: CASSERGDTQYF.

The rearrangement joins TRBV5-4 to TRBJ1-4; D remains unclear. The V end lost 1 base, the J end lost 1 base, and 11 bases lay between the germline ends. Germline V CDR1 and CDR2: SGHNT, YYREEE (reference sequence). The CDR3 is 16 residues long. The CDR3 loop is CASSLYGGGTNEKLFF. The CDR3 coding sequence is TGTGCCAGCAGCTTGTACGGTGGAGGAACTAATGAAAAACTGTTTTTT. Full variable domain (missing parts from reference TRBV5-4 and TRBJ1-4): ETGVTQSPTHLIKTRGQQVTLRCSSQSGHNTVSWYQQALGQGPQFIFQYYREEENGRGNFPPRFSGLQFPNYSSELNVNALELDDSALYLCASSLYGGGTNEKLFFGSGTQLSVL.

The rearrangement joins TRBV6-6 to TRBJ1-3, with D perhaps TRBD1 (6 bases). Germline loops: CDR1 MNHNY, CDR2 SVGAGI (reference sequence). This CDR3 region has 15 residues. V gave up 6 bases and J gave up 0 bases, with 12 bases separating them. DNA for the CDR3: TGTGCCAGCAGCCCTGACAGGCGCTCTGGAAACACCATATATTTT. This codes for CASSPDRRSGNTIYF.

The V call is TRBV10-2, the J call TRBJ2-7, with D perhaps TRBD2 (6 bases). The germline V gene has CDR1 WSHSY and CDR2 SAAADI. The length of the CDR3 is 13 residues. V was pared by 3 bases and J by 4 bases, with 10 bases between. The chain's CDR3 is CASSDGGPYEQYF. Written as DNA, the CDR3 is TGCGCCAGCAGTGACGGGGGACCATACGAGCAGTACTTC.

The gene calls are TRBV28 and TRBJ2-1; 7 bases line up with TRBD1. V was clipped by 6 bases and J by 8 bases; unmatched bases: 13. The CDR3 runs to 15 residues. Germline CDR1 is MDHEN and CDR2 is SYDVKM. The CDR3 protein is CASSPWDSLRDEQFF. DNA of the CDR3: TGTGCCAGCAGCCCCTGGGACAGTCTGAGGGATGAGCAGTTCTTC.

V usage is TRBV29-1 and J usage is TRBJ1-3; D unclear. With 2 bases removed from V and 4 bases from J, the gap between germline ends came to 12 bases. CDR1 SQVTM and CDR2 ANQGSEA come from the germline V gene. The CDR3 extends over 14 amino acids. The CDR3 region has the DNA TGCAGCGTTGAATATGGAGGAAAGGGAAACACCATATATTTT. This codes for CSVEYGGKGNTIYF.

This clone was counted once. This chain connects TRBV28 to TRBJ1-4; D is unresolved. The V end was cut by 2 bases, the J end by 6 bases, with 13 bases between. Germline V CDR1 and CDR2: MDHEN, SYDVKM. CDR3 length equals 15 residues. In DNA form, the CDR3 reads TGTGCCAGCAGTTTAAAGGGAGAATGGGATGAAAAACTGTTTTTT. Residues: CASSLKGEWDEKLFF.

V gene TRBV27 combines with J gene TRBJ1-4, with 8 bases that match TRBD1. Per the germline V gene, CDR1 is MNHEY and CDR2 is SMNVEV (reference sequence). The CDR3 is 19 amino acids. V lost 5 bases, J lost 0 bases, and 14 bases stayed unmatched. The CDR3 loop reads CASSPRTGTLAATNEKLFF. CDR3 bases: TGTGCCAGCAGTCCGCGGACAGGGACCCTTGCTGCAACTAATGAAAAACTGTTTTTT.

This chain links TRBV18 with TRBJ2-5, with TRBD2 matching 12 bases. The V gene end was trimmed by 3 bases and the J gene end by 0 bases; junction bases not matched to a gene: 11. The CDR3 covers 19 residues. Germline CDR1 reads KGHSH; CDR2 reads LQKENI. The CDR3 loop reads CASSPHGLAGTIYQETQYF. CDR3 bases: TGTGCCAGCTCACCTCACGGACTAGCGGGGACGATATACCAAGAGACCCAGTACTTC.

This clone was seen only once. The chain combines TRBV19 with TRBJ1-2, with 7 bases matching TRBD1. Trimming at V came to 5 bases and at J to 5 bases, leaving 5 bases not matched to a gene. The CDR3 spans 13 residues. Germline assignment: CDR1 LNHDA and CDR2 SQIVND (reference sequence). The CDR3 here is CASSPTGTYGYTF. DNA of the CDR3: TGTGCCAGTAGTCCGACAGGGACTTATGGCTACACCTTC.

Written as DNA, the CDR3 is TGTGCCAGCAGACCGGGACAGGGGTACTATGGCTACACCTTC. Translated: CASRPGQGYYGYTF. J is TRBJ1-2 and V is TRBV6-4; 10 bases map to TRBD1. V gave up 6 bases and J gave up 3 bases; unmatched junction bases: 4. From germline, CDR1 is MRHNA and CDR2 SNTAGT. This CDR3 contains 14 residues.

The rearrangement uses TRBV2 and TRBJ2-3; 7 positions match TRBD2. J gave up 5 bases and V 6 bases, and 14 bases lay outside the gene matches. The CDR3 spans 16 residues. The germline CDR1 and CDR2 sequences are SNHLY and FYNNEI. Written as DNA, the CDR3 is TGTGCCAGCAGGGAATCTTTGCGGGGGTTGGGAGATACGCAGTATTTT. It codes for CASRESLRGLGDTQYF.

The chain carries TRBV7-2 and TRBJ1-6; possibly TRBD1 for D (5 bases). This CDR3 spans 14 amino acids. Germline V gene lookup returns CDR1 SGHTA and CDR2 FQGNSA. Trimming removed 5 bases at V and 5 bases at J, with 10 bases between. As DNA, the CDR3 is TGTGCCAGCAGCGCGGGGCTTCATAATTCACCCCTCCACTTT. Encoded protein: CASSAGLHNSPLHF.